Sequencing of this TCR beta chain was carried out in a study of CD8 T cells in ankylosing spondylitis. A few counts support this clonotype. Its antigen is currently unknown. Broader study findings: Reports say disease-linked clones showed up significantly more in matched ankylosing spondylitis synovial fluid. There was a TCR beta motif, made of fewer than 10 highly homologous variants, that appeared characteristic of ankylosing spondylitis blood. Several of the motif variants were reported before in synovial fluid and blood from reactive arthritis.

It was by quantitative 5'-RACE with molecular barcodes that TCR beta libraries were made. TCRdb used MiXCR to reprocess the 5' RACE reads, holding one entry per CDR3 protein. The sample lists 200,000 to 300,000 distinct CDR3 sequences; 20% to 30% were seen once. V was trimmed by 3 bases and J by 7 bases, leaving 10 bases between them. Germline CDR1 reads KGHDR; CDR2 reads SFDVKD. This CDR3 is built from 13 residues. The genes are TRBV24-1 and TRBJ2-3; D gene ambiguous. The sample was blood, either unsorted or a sorted T cell fraction (not recorded which). This receptor was identified in a male donor with ankylosing spondylitis or in good health (not recorded which). The CDR3 here is CATSDVLWNTQYF. The CDR3 bases are TGTGCCACCAGTGATGTCCTTTGGAATACGCAGTATTTT.